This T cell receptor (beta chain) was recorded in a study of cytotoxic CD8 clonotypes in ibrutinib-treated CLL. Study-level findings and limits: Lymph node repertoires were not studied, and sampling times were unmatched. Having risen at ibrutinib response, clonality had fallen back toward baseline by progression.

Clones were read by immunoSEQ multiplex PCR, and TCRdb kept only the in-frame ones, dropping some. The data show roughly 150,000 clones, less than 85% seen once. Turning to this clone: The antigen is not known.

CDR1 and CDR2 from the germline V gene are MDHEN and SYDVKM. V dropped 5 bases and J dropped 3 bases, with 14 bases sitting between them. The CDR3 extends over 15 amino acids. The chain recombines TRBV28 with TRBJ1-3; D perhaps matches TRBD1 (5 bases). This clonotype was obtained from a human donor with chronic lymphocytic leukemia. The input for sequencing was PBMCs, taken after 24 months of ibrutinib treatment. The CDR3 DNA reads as TGTGCCAGCAGTCCCCCAGGGAAGGGTGGAAACACCATATATTTT. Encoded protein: CASSPPGKGGNTIYF.